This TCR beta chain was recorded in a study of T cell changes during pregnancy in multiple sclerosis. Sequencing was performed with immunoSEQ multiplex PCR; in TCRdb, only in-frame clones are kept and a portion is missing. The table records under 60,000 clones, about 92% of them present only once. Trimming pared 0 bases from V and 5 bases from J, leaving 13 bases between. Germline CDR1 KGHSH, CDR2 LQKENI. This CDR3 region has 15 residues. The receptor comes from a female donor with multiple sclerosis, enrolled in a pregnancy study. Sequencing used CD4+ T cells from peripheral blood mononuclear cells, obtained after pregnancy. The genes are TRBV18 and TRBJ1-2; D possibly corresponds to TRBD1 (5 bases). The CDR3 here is CASSPPTREGYGYTF. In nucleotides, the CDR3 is TGTGCCAGCTCACCACCAACCAGGGAGGGGTATGGCTACACCTTC.